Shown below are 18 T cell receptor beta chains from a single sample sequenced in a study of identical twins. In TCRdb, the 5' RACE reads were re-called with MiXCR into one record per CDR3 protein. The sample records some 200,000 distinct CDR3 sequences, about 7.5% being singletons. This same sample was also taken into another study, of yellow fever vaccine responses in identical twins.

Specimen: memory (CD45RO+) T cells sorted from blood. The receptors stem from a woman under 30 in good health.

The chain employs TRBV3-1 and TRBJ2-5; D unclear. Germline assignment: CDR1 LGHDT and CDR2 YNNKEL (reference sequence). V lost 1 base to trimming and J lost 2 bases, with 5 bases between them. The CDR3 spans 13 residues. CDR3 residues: CASSQGRQETQYF. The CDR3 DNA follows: TGTGCCAGCAGCCAAGGAAGACAAGAGACCCAGTACTTC.

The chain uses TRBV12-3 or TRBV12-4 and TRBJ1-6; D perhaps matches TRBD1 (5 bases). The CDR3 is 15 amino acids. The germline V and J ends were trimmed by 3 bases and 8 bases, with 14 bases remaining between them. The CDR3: CASSFSWGVDSPLHF. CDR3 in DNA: TGTGCCAGCAGTTTTAGTTGGGGGGTGGATTCACCCCTCCACTTT.

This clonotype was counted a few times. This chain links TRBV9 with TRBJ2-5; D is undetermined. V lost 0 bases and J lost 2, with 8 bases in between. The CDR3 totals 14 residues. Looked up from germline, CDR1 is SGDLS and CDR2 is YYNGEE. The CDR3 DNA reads TGTGCCAGCAGCGTAGCAGGTAGACAAGAGACCCAGTACTTC. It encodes CASSVAGRQETQYF.

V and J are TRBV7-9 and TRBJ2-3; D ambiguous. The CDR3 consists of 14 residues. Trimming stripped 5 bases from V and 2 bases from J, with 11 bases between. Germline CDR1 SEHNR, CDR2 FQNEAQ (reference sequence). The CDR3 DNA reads TGTGCCAGCAGCGGCTCCCCCCCCACAGATACGCAGTATTTT. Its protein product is CASSGSPPTDTQYF.

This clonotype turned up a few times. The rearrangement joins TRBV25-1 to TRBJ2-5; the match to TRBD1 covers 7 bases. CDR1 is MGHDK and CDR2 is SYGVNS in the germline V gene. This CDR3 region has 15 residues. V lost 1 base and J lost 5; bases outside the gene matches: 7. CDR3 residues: CASSEFGQGDETQYF. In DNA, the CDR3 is TGTGCCAGCAGTGAATTCGGTCAGGGGGATGAGACCCAGTACTTC.

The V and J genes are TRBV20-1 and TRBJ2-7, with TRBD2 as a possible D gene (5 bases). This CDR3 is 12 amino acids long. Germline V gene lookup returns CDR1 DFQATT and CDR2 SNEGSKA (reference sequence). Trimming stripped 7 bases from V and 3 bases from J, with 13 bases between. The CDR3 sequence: CSGSPSSYEQYF. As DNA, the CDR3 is TGCAGTGGCAGTCCTAGCAGCTACGAGCAGTACTTC.

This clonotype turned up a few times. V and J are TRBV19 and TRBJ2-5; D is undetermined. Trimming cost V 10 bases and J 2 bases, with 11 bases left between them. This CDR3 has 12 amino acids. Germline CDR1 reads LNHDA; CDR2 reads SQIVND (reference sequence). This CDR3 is CATASVQETQYF. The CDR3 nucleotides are TGTGCCACGGCGAGTGTGCAAGAGACCCAGTACTTC.

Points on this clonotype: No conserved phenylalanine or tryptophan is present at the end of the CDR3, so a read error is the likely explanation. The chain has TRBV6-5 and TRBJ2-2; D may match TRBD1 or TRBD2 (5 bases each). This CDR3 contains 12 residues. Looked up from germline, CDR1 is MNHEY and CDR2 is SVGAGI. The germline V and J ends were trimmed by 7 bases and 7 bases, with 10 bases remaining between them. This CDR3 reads CASTRGRGELFL. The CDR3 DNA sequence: TGTGCCAGCACCCGGGGCCGCGGGGAGCTGTTTCTT.

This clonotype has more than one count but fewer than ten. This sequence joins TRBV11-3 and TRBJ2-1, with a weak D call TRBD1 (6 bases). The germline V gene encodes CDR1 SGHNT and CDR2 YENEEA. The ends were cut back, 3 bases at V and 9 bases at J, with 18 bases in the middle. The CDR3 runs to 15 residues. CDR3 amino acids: CASSFGGKGGSEQFF. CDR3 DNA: TGTGCCAGCAGCTTTGGTGGGAAAGGGGGTTCTGAGCAGTTCTTC.

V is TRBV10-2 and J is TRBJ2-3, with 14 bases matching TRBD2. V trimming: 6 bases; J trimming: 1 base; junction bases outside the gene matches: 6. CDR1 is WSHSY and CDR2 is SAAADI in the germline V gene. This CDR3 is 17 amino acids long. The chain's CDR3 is CASRPGLAGVGTDTQYF. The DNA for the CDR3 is TGCGCCAGCAGGCCGGGACTAGCGGGGGTGGGCACAGATACGCAGTATTTT.

The CDR3: CASSIVKQNEQFF. In DNA, the CDR3 is TGTGCCAGTAGTATAGTTAAGCAAAATGAGCAGTTCTTC. This sequence joins TRBV19 and TRBJ2-1; D remains ambiguous. Trimming removed 1 base from V and 7 bases from J, with 8 bases in between. Germline V gene sequence: CDR1 LNHDA, CDR2 SQIVND (reference sequence). The CDR3 loop spans 13 amino acids.

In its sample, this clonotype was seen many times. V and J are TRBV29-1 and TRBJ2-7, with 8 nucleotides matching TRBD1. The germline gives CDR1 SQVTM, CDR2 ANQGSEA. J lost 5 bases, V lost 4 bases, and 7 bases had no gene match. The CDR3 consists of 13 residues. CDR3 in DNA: TGCAGCGTTGTTCGTGACAGGGGCAACGAGCAGTACTTC. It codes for CSVVRDRGNEQYF.

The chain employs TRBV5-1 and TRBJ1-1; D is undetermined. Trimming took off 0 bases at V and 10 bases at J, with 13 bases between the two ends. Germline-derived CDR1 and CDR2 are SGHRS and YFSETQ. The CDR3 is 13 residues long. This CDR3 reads CASSLAGKMGAFF. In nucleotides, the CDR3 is TGCGCCAGCAGCTTGGCTGGGAAAATGGGAGCTTTCTTT.

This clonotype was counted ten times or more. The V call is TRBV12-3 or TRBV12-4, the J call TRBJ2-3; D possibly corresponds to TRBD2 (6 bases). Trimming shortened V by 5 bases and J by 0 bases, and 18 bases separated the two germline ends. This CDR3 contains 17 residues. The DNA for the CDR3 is TGTGCCAGCAGTCCAAGGCGGGGCAGGGATAGCACAGATACGCAGTATTTT. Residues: CASSPRRGRDSTDTQYF.

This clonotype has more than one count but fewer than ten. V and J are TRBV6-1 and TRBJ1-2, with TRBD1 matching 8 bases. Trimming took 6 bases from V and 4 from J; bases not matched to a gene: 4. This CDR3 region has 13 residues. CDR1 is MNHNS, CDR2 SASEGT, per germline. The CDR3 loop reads CASRGQGGYGYTF. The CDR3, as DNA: TGTGCCAGCAGAGGACAGGGAGGCTATGGCTACACCTTC.

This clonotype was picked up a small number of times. CDR3 coding DNA: TGTGCCAGCGGCAATAGGGACACCGGGGAGCTGTTTTTT. Translating gives CASGNRDTGELFF. The chain links TRBV6-1 to TRBJ2-2, with D unclear. Trimming left V 8 bases short and J 3 bases short, with 10 bases between. The length of the CDR3 is 13 residues. Germline CDR1 is MNHNS and CDR2 is SASEGT.

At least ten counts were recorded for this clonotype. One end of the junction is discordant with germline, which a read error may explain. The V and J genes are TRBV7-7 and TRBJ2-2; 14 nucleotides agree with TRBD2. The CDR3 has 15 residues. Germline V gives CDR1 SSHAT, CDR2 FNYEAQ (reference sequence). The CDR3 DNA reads TGTGCTAGCAGCTCCGGACTAGCGGGAGGCGGGGAGCTGTTTTTT. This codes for CASSSGLAGGGELFF.

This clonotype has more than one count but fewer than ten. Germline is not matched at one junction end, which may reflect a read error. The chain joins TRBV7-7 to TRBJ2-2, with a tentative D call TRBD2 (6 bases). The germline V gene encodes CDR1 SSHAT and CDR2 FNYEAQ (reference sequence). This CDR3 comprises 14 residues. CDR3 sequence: CASSSSGGTGELFF. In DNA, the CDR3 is TGTGCTAGCAGCTCATCCGGGGGCACCGGGGAGCTGTTTTTT.